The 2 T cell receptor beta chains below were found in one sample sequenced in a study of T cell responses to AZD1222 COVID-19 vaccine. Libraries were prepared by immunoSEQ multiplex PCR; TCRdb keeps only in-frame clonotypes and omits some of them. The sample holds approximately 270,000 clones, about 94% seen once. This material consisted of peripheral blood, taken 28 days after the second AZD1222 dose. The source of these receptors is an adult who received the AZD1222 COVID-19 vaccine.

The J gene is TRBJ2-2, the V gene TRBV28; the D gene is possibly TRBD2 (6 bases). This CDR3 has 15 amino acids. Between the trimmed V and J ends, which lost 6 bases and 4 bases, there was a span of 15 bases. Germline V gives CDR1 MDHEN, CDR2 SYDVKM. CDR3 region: CASRSSGLRTGELFF. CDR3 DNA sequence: TGTGCCAGCAGATCCTCGGGACTCCGCACCGGGGAGCTGTTTTTT. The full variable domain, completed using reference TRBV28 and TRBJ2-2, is DVKVTQSSRYLVKRTGEKVFLECVQDMDHENMFWYRQDPGLGLRLIYFSYDVKMKEKGDIPEGYSVSREKKERFSLILESASTNQTSMYLCASRSSGLRTGELFFGEGSRLTVL.

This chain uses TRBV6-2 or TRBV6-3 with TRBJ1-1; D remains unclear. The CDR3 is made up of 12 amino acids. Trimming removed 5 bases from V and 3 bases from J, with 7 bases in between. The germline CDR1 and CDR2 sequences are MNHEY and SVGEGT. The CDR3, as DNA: TGTGCCAGCAGTCCCCGGGACACTGAAGCTTTCTTT. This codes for CASSPRDTEAFF.